This T cell receptor (beta chain) was sequenced in a study of T cells in Graves' hyperthyroidism and ophthalmopathy. Germline V gene sequence: CDR1 MNHEY, CDR2 SMNVEV (reference sequence). CDR3 length: 18 amino acids. The V gene end was trimmed by 0 bases and the J gene end by 0 bases; junction bases not matched to a gene: 9. Amplification of TCR beta CDR3 regions was performed using RNA transcripts as template. Carried out on the TCR CDR3, a first-round RT-PCR used the HTBI primer set. MiXCR, applied by TCRdb to the multiplex PCR reads, yields one record per CDR3 protein. In the table there are 600,000 or so distinct CDR3 sequences, about 17% of which are singletons. The study's findings and limits: Clonotypes that were expanded in thyroid above 0.001 mostly appeared in blood too. The model forecast ophthalmopathy, anticipating it by a median about 6.5 months before onset.

Graves' hyperthyroidism is called stable when ophthalmopathy does not progress within 18 months. This clonotype appeared many times. As yet, its antigen is unknown. This chain connects TRBV27 to TRBJ2-7, with 9 nucleotides matching TRBD2. Sequencing was done on a sample of blood. This sequence was found in a woman in her twenties or thirties with Graves' hyperthyroidism. The CDR3 DNA is TGTGCCAGCAGTTTATCGGCTAGCGGGAAATTAGCCTCCTACGAGCAGTACTTC. Translated: CASSLSASGKLASYEQYF.